The source of this T cell receptor beta chain is a study of T cell repertoires in cytomegalovirus infection. Background on the study: The public TCR beta signatures pointed to both CMV infection and matching HLA type. General study results and limits: Dominant in the ex vivo response were TCR beta clonotypes restricted by HLA-C and specific for CMV. Accumulated public TCR beta family frequency recognized individuals carrying CMV together with the relevant HLA.

There are many counts of this clonotype. What it recognizes is unknown. One entry per CDR3 protein, called by TCRdb with MiXCR from the reads. The data contain around 130,000 distinct CDR3 sequences, 20% to 30% of them singletons. This TCR was recovered from a human donor in good health (CMV status not recorded). Some clones in this sample may be carry-over from other donors' samples. Sequencing was performed on PBMCs, sequenced either directly or after in vitro stimulation (not recorded which).

As DNA, the CDR3 is TGCAGTGCTAAACCCCGACCGTACGAGCAGTACTTC. Translation: CSAKPRPYEQYF. This chain links TRBV20-1 with TRBJ2-7; D remains unclear. The germline V gene encodes CDR1 DFQATT and CDR2 SNEGSKA (reference sequence). The V and J ends lost 4 bases and 4 bases respectively, with 11 bases between them. The CDR3 has 12 residues.